The table lists the clone carrying this T cell receptor beta chain with a few counts. The antigen is not known. For the second PCR, which ran for roughly 6 to 11 cycles, a sample-barcoded 5' primer and a J-beta primer mix were used. Every molecule of cDNA carried a tag from a template-switch adaptor with 12 random nucleotides. Via MiXCR, TCRdb re-called the 5' RACE reads, giving one row per CDR3 protein. The sample has 850,000 to 1,300,000 distinct CDR3 sequences, less than 50% seen once. This CDR3 is 14 amino acids long. CDR1 and CDR2 (germline): MNHNS, SASEGT. With 6 bases clipped from V and 5 bases from J, the junction kept 9 bases outside the gene matches. The sample comes from a study of blood T cells in healthy people across ages. Overall study: For every two T cells, template switching captured about one barcoded beta molecule. The study, taken as a whole, reports: Long-lived donors had more naive CD4+ cells and higher diversity than aged donors. Reliance upon unsorted PBMCs precluded definitive naive versus antigen-experienced comparison.

V gene TRBV6-1 combines with J gene TRBJ1-2, with 7 bases lining up with TRBD1. Input material: blood. The TCR was taken from a woman in her fifties or sixties in good health. Here the CDR3 DNA reads TGTGCCAGCAGCCCGGGGACAGCGGGGTATGGCTACACCTTC. This sequence encodes CASSPGTAGYGYTF.